The 9 T cell receptor beta chains below all came from one sample that was sequenced in a study of cytomegalovirus exposure and HLA in healthy donors. The PCR made use of 60 Vbeta and 13 Jbeta primers. Using immunoSEQ multiplex PCR, the repertoire was profiled, and TCRdb retains in-frame clones only, with some absent. The sample carries around 190,000 clones, about 80% recorded once. The sequencing sample was made of PBMCs. These receptors came from a man in his fifties or sixties in good health and CMV-seronegative.

This chain links TRBV5-4 with TRBJ1-2; no firm D call. The CDR3 is 12 amino acids. V lost 2 bases to trimming and J lost 6 bases, with 8 bases between them. Per germline, CDR1 SGHNT and CDR2 YYREEE (reference sequence). In nucleotides, the CDR3 is TGTGCCAGCAGCTTCTATCGAGATGGCTACACCTTC. Its translation: CASSFYRDGYTF.

The chain is built from TRBV5-1 and TRBJ2-2; perhaps TRBD1 as D (5 bases). The CDR3 covers 15 residues. The V and J ends lost 1 base and 6 bases respectively, with 13 bases between them. In germline, CDR1 is SGHRS, CDR2 YFSETQ. CDR3 in DNA: TGCGCCAGCAGCTTGAGGGGCGATAAGGCCGGGGAGCTGTTTTTT. Protein sequence: CASSLRGDKAGELFF.

The chain is built from TRBV5-4 and TRBJ2-2; 9 bases are a match to TRBD1. Germline CDR1 is SGHNT and CDR2 is YYREEE (reference sequence). After removal of 7 bases from V and 2 bases from J, the junction contained 9 bases not matched to a gene. The CDR3 is 16 residues long. The CDR3 here is CASAGDREFNTGELFF. CDR3 bases: TGTGCCAGCGCCGGGGACAGGGAATTTAACACCGGGGAGCTGTTTTTT.

This clone was seen a single time. The J gene is TRBJ2-7, the V gene TRBV10-3; the D gene is possibly TRBD1 (6 bases). The V gene's germline CDR1 is ENHRY and CDR2 SYGVKD. The germline V and J ends were trimmed by 6 bases and 0 bases, with 9 bases remaining between them. The CDR3 is made up of 13 amino acids. In nucleotides, the CDR3 is TGTGCCATCAGGCTGGACAGCTCCTACGAGCAGTACTTC. Translation: CAIRLDSSYEQYF.

Concerning this clone: At one end the junction does not follow the germline gene, possibly because of a read error. The rearrangement links TRBV2 to TRBJ2-7, with TRBD2 identical over 13 bases. CDR1 and CDR2 from the germline V gene are SNHLY and FYNNEI. The CDR3 runs 15 residues. The CDR3 protein is CASSESGRGTSGEDF. The DNA of the CDR3 is TGTGCCAGCAGTGAATCGGGGAGAGGGACTAGCGGGGAGGACTTC. The full variable domain, its missing parts supplied by reference TRBV2 and TRBJ2-7, is EPEVTQTPSHQVTQMGQEVILRCVPISNHLYFYWYRQILGQKVEFLVSFYNNEISEKSEIFDDQFSVERPDGSNFTLKIRSTKLEDSAMYFCASSESGRGTSGEDFGPGTRLTVT.

Here the CDR3 DNA reads TGTGCCAGCAGCGTAGGAGGGACAGGCACCTTCCAAGAGACCCAGTACTTC. Its protein is CASSVGGTGTFQETQYF. The V gene is TRBV9, the J gene TRBJ2-5, with 8 bases aligning to TRBD1. Germline V gene sequence: CDR1 SGDLS, CDR2 YYNGEE. This CDR3 is built from 17 residues. With 0 bases clipped from V and 1 base from J, the junction kept 8 bases outside the gene matches.

Only one count was recorded for this clone. The V call is TRBV4-1, the J call TRBJ2-3; D is possibly TRBD1 (6 bases). Germline V CDR1 and CDR2: MGHRA, YSYEKL. V lost 0 bases and J 6 bases, leaving 13 bases between the germline ends. CDR3 length: 15 amino acids. The CDR3 loop is CASSQEWGTSDTQYF. As DNA, the CDR3 is TGCGCCAGCAGCCAAGAATGGGGGACATCGGATACGCAGTATTTT.

The chain combines TRBV28 with TRBJ1-2; 7 nucleotides match TRBD1. V was clipped by 1 base and J by 8 bases; unmatched bases: 16. Per germline, CDR1 MDHEN and CDR2 SYDVKM. The CDR3 totals 17 residues. The CDR3: CASSLSTSGQSKVGYTF. The CDR3 coding sequence is TGTGCCAGCAGTTTATCGACCTCGGGACAGTCCAAAGTGGGCTACACCTTC.

The chain has TRBV13 and TRBJ2-3; weak D call: TRBD2 (6 bases). Trimming stripped 5 bases from V and 4 bases from J, with 16 bases between. The CDR3 loop spans 15 amino acids. The germline CDR1 and CDR2 sequences are PRHDT and FYEKMQ (reference sequence). The CDR3 is CASSRTEGEPDTQYF. The CDR3 DNA sequence: TGTGCCAGCAGCCGAACGGAGGGAGAACCAGATACGCAGTATTTT.